A single sample gave rise to the 18 T cell receptor beta chains below, sequenced in a study of T cell repertoires in cytomegalovirus infection. TCRdb recomputed calls from the reads with MiXCR, one row per CDR3 protein. The table lists roughly 920,000 distinct CDR3 sequences, roughly 30% of them singletons, with under 15% in the top ten. Their cognate antigens are unknown. This material consisted of cultured CD8+ T cells from PBMCs, taken from culture after CMV antigen stimulation. The receptors were sampled from a human donor in good health (CMV status not recorded). Some clones in this sample may be carry-over from other donors' samples.

V gene TRBV20-1 combines with J gene TRBJ2-6, with D possibly TRBD2 on 5 matching bases. CDR1 and CDR2 (germline): DFQATT, SNEGSKA (reference sequence). This CDR3 is built from 16 residues. CDR3 in amino acids: CAVVGGLGNGANVLTF. DNA for the CDR3: TGCGCTGTGGTCGGAGGTTTGGGGAATGGGGCCAACGTCCTGACTTTC.

The CDR3, as DNA: TGTGCCAGCAGTCCTAAGGGACTAGCGGGGGGGCCCCCCGGGGAGCTGTTTTTT. Residues: CASSPKGLAGGPPGELFF. The chain joins TRBV12-3 or TRBV12-4 to TRBJ2-2, with TRBD2 identical over 16 bases. After removal of 5 bases from V and 6 bases from J, the junction contained 9 bases not matched to a gene. The CDR3 spans 18 residues.

The chain has TRBV10-2 and TRBJ1-3, with D unresolved. The germline V gene has CDR1 WSHSY and CDR2 SAAADI. The CDR3 extends over 14 amino acids. V lost 0 bases to trimming and J lost 3 bases, with 6 bases between them. This CDR3 is CASSESLDGNTIYF. Here the CDR3 DNA reads TGCGCCAGCAGTGAGTCCCTGGATGGAAACACCATATATTTT.

The gene calls are TRBV12-3 or TRBV12-4 and TRBJ2-3, with 7 bases fitting TRBD2. The CDR3 length is 14 residues. V gave up 4 bases and J gave up 6 bases; unmatched junction bases: 7. Here the CDR3 DNA reads TGTGCCAGCAGTTGGGGTGCGGGGGAGGATACGCAGTATTTT. It specifies CASSWGAGEDTQYF.

Concerning this clonotype itself: At one of its ends the junction is not consistent with the germline gene, which may arise from a read error. The chain links TRBV15 to TRBJ1-3, with D maybe TRBD1 (5 bases). The germline V gene has CDR1 LNHNV and CDR2 YYDKDF (reference sequence). The CDR3 has 16 amino acids. DNA of the CDR3: TGTGCCACCAGCGGAGGATTGACAGACTCTGGAAACAACATATATTTT. This codes for CATSGGLTDSGNNIYF.

The chain employs TRBV27 and TRBJ2-3; the match to TRBD2 covers 11 bases. Germline values: CDR1 MNHEY, CDR2 SMNVEV (reference sequence). This CDR3 is 14 amino acids long. V trimming: 6 bases; J trimming: 4 bases; junction bases outside the gene matches: 3. The CDR3 loop is CASRIAGGSDTQYF. In nucleotides, the CDR3 is TGTGCCAGCAGGATAGCGGGGGGGTCAGATACGCAGTATTTT.

The sample holds many counts of this clonotype. The rearrangement links TRBV7-8 to TRBJ2-5; D ambiguous. V was clipped by 1 base and J by 4 bases, with 7 bases between them. This CDR3 contains 13 residues. Germline V gene sequence: CDR1 SGHVS, CDR2 FQNEAQ. The CDR3 DNA is TGTGCCAGCAGCTTAGATGCAGGAGAGACCCAGTACTTC. Translating gives CASSLDAGETQYF. Full variable domain (missing parts from reference TRBV7-8 and TRBJ2-5): GAGVSQSPRYKVAKRGQDVALRCDPISGHVSLFWYQQALGQGPEFLTYFQNEAQLDKSGLPSDRFFAERPEGSVSTLKIQRTQQEDSAVYLCASSLDAGETQYFGPGTRLLVL.

The V gene is TRBV6-1, the J gene TRBJ1-3; no definite D call. V lost 7 bases to trimming and J lost 4 bases, with 14 bases between them. Germline V CDR1 and CDR2: MNHNS, SASEGT. The CDR3 loop spans 14 amino acids. The CDR3 spells CASTRPGIGNTIYF. The CDR3 nucleotides are TGTGCCAGCACCAGACCGGGGATCGGAAACACCATATATTTT.

This clonotype has a single count. The chain links TRBV6-1 to TRBJ2-2, with D perhaps matching TRBD1 (6 bases). The CDR3 is 16 residues long. Germline CDR1 is MNHNS and CDR2 is SASEGT. Trimming pared 7 bases from V and 6 bases from J, leaving 21 bases between. Written as DNA, the CDR3 is TGTGCCAGCATGACCGGGACATTAGCTTATCCCGGGGAGCTGTTTTTT. This sequence encodes CASMTGTLAYPGELFF.

This clonotype was counted at least ten times. The chain combines TRBV7-2 with TRBJ2-1; D perhaps matches TRBD2 (6 bases). The CDR3 totals 16 residues. Germline CDR1 reads SGHTA; CDR2 reads FQGNSA. Trimming took off 3 bases at V and 8 bases at J, with 20 bases between the two ends. The CDR3 reads CASSLVGGLRPDEQFF. DNA of the CDR3: TGTGCCAGCAGCTTGGTGGGGGGACTCCGCCCGGATGAGCAGTTCTTC. The whole variable domain, filled in from reference TRBV7-2 and TRBJ2-1, reads GAGVSQSPSNKVTEKGKDVELRCDPISGHTALYWYRQSLGQGLEFLIYFQGNSAPDKSGLPSDRFSAERTGGSVSTLTIQRTQQEDSAVYLCASSLVGGLRPDEQFFGPGTRLTVL.

Here the CDR3 DNA reads TGTGCCAGTAGTAGACAGGGGGCTGGCGAGCAGTACTTC. Protein sequence: CASSRQGAGEQYF. The V and J genes are TRBV19 and TRBJ2-7; TRBD1 matches 10 bases. Germline assignment: CDR1 LNHDA and CDR2 SQIVND (reference sequence). This CDR3 comprises 13 residues. With V trimmed by 4 bases and J by 6 bases, 3 bases remained unmatched.

Only a few counts were recorded for this clonotype. CDR3 in DNA: TGTGCCAGCAGTCTAGACAGGGAATCTAGCACAGATACGCAGTATTTT. Encoded protein: CASSLDRESSTDTQYF. The chain combines TRBV28 with TRBJ2-3, with 7 nucleotides matching TRBD1. V trimming: 5 bases; J trimming: 0 bases; junction bases outside the gene matches: 8. In germline, CDR1 is MDHEN, CDR2 SYDVKM. The CDR3 consists of 16 residues. The whole variable domain, remainder taken from reference TRBV28 and TRBJ2-3, is DVKVTQSSRYLVKRTGEKVFLECVQDMDHENMFWYRQDPGLGLRLIYFSYDVKMKEKGDIPEGYSVSREKKERFSLILESASTNQTSMYLCASSLDRESSTDTQYFGPGTRLTVL.

The gene calls are TRBV6-5 and TRBJ1-2; D may be TRBD1 (6 bases). There are 14 residues in the CDR3. Germline CDR1 and CDR2: MNHEY and SVGAGI. Trimming shortened V by 2 bases and J by 4 bases, and 11 bases separated the two germline ends. The CDR3 coding sequence is TGTGCCAGCAGTTACAGGGGGTGGGTCTATGGCTACACCTTC. Its protein is CASSYRGWVYGYTF.

V usage is TRBV7-6 and J usage is TRBJ2-7; a weak D match, TRBD2 (5 bases). V was shortened by 1 base and J by 3 bases, with 22 bases between the two germline ends. The CDR3 extends over 18 amino acids. Germline CDR1 and CDR2: SGHVS and FNYEAQ. CDR3 in DNA: TGTGCCAGCAGCTTAGATATTCCTCGACGGGGAGTTAACTACGAGCAGTACTTC. Translation: CASSLDIPRRGVNYEQYF.

This chain links TRBV6-1 with TRBJ2-7; 12 bases fit TRBD2. The germline V gene has CDR1 MNHNS and CDR2 SASEGT. V trimming: 5 bases; J trimming: 2 bases; junction bases outside the gene matches: 1. The CDR3 sequence is 14 residues long. CDR3 sequence reads: CASSWTSGAYEQYF. CDR3 coding DNA: TGTGCCAGCAGTTGGACTAGCGGGGCCTACGAGCAGTACTTC.

The chain has TRBV20-1 and TRBJ1-2, with 9 bases identical to TRBD1. CDR1 and CDR2 (germline): DFQATT, SNEGSKA (reference sequence). CDR3 length: 17 amino acids. The J segment lost 1 base and the V segment lost 0 bases, leaving 9 bases of the junction unmatched. The CDR3 is CSARDTGTGGSNYGYTF. DNA for the CDR3: TGCAGTGCTAGAGATACAGGAACAGGGGGCAGTAACTATGGCTACACCTTC.

There are a few counts of this clonotype. The CDR3 here is CASSENAYGGVADGYTF. The DNA for the CDR3 is TGCGCCAGCAGTGAGAACGCCTACGGTGGGGTTGCAGATGGCTACACCTTC. V usage is TRBV10-1 and J usage is TRBJ1-2; D remains unclear. Trimming cost V 2 bases and J 6 bases, with 22 bases left between them. Germline V gene data show CDR1 as WNHNN and CDR2 as SYGVQD (reference sequence). There are 17 residues in the CDR3.

This chain uses TRBV4-3 with TRBJ1-6, with TRBD1 matching over 7 bases. The CDR3 is 16 residues long. Losses at the gene ends were 1 base for V and 1 base for J; bases not matched to a gene: 1. The germline CDR1 and CDR2 sequences are LGHNA and YSLEER. CDR3 sequence (DNA): TGCGCCAGCAGCCAAGCGACAGGGTCCTATAATTCACCCCTCCACTTT. Its translation: CASSQATGSYNSPLHF.